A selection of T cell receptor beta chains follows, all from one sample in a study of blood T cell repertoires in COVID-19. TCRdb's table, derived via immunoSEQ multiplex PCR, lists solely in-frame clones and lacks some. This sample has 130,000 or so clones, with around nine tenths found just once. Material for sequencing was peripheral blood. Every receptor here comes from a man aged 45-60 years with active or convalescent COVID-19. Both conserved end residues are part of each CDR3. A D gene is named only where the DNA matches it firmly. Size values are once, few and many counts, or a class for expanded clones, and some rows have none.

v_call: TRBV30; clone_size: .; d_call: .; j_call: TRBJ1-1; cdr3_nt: TGTGCCTGGACTCCACCTCGGGGGGCTGAAGCTTTCTTT; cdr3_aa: CAWTPPRGAEAFF
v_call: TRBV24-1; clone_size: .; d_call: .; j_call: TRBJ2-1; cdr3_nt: TGTGCCACCAGTGATGGAGCTCTTGCTGAGCAGTTCTTC; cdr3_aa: CATSDGALAEQFF
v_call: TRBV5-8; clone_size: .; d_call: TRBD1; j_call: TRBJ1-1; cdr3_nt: TGTGCCAGCAGCTTGGCCAAGGGGGCCACTGAAGCTTTCTTT; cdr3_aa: CASSLAKGATEAFF
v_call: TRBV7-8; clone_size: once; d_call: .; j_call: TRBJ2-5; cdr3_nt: TGTGCCAGCAGCTTAGCGCGAGGAGTGGAGACCCAGTACTTC; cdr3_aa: CASSLARGVETQYF
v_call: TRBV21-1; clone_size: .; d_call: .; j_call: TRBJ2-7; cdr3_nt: TGTGCCAGCAGCATAGTCTGGACGGCGACAGGGGGTAAATACGAGCAGTACTTC; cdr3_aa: CASSIVWTATGGKYEQYF
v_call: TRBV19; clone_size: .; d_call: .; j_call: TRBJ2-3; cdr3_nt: TGTGCCGTCTCTAACACAGATACGCAGTATTTT; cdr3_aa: CAVSNTDTQYF
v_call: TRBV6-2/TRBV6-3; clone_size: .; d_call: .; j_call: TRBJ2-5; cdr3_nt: TGTGCCAGCAGTTACGAGTCTACCGGGGGAGTCCAAGAGACCCAGTACTTC; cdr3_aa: CASSYESTGGVQETQYF
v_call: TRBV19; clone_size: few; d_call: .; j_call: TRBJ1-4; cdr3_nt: TGTGCCAGTCGTCCAGGGGCTCCAACTAATGAAAAACTGTTTTTT; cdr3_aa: CASRPGAPTNEKLFF
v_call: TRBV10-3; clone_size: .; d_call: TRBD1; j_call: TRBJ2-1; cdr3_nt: TGTGCCATCAGTGTGGACAGGGGAGGCAATGAGCAGTTCTTC; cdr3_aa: CAISVDRGGNEQFF
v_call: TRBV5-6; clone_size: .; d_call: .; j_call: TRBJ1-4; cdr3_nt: TGTGCCAGCAGCCGGAACTTTCGGGGTGAAAAACTGTTTTTT; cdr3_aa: CASSRNFRGEKLFF
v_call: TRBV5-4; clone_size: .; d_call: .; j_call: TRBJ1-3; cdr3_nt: TGTGCCAGCAGCGGGAGGGGGTCTGGAAACACCATATATTTT; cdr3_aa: CASSGRGSGNTIYF
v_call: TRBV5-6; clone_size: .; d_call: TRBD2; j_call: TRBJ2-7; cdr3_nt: TGTGCCAGCAGCTCCAGCGGGAGGGGACTTTACGAGCAGTACTTC; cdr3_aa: CASSSSGRGLYEQYF
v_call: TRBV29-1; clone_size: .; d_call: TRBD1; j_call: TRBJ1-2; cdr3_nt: TGCAGCGTTGAAGATACCGGGACAGGGGTCTATGGCTACACCTTC; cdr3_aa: CSVEDTGTGVYGYTF
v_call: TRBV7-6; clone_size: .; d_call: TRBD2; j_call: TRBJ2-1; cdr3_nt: TGTGCCAGCAGCTCGTACCTAGCGGGGGGTCTCTACAATGAGCAGTTCTTC; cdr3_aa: CASSSYLAGGLYNEQFF
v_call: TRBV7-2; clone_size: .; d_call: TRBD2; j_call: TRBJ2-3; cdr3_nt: TGTGCCAGCAGCGCGACGGGGGGTGATACGCAGTATTTT; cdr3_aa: CASSATGGDTQYF
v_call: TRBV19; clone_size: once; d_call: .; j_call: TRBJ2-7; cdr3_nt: TGTGCCAGTAGCTGGCAAGGGGCGACCGAGCAGTACTTC; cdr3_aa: CASSWQGATEQYF
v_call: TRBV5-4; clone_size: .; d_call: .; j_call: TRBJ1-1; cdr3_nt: TGTGCCAGCAGCACCCAGGGTGAAGCTTTCTTT; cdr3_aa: CASSTQGEAFF
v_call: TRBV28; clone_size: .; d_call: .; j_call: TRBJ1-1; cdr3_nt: TGTGCCAGCAGTACCAACACAAACACTGAAGCTTTCTTT; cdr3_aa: CASSTNTNTEAFF
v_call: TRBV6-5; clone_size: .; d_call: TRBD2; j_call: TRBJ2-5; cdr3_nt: TGTGCCAGCACTCGGAGCGGGGGAGCCCAAGAGACCCAGTACTTC; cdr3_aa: CASTRSGGAQETQYF
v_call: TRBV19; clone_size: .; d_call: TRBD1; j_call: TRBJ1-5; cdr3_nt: TGTGCCAGTACCCAGGACAGGCAGCCCCAGCATTTT; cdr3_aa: CASTQDRQPQHF
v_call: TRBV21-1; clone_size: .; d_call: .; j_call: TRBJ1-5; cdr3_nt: TGTGCCAGCAGCAGGGGGGGGACACGGCACACCGATAGCAATCAGCCCCAGCATTTT; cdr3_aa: CASSRGGTRHTDSNQPQHF
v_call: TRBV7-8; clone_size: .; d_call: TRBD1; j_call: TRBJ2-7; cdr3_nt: TGTGCCAGCAGCCGGGGACAGGGATACGAGCAGTACTTC; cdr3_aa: CASSRGQGYEQYF
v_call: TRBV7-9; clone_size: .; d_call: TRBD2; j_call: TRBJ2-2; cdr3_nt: TGTGCCAGCAGCCCTAGCGGGAGGGCCGACACCGGGGAGCTGTTTTTT; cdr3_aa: CASSPSGRADTGELFF
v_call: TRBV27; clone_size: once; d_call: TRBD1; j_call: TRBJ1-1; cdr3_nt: TGTGCCAGCAGTTTCAGGGGGCAGGAAACTTTCTTT; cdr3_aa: CASSFRGQETFF
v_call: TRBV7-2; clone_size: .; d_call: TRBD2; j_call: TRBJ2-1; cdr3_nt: TGTGCCAGCAGCCCGAGGGAGCGGGGGGGCCTAAATGAGCAGTTCTTC; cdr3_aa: CASSPRERGGLNEQFF
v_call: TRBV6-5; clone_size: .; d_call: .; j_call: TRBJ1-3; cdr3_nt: TGTGCCAGCAGTTACCGGGGAGGGGATGGAAACACCATATATTTT; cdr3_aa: CASSYRGGDGNTIYF
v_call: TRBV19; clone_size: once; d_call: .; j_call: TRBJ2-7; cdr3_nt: TGTGCCAGTAGTCCCGGGGATCGTGGCGAGCAGTACTTC; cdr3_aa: CASSPGDRGEQYF
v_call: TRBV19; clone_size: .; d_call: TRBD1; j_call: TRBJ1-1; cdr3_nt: TGTGCCAGTATTTCACAGGGGGCCGGCACTGAAGCTTTCTTT; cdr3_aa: CASISQGAGTEAFF
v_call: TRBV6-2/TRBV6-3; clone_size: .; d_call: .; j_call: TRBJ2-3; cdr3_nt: TGTGCCAGCAGTCTCACAGATACGCAGTATTTT; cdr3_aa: CASSLTDTQYF
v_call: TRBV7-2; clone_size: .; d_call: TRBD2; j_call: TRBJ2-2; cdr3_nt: TGTGCCAGCAGCCCGCAGCGCGGGGGGGCTGCCGGGGAGCTGTTTTTT; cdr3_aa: CASSPQRGGAAGELFF
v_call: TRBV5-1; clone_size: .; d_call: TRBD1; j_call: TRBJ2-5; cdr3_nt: TGCGCCAGCAGCTATACAGGGGCTGGAGGAGAGACCCAGTACTTC; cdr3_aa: CASSYTGAGGETQYF
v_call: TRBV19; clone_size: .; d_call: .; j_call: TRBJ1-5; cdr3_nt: TGTGCCAGTAGTATTGGCGTACCTGGGGGGCAGCCCCAGCATTTT; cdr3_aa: CASSIGVPGGQPQHF
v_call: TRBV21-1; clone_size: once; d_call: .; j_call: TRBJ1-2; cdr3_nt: TGTGCCAGAGATTCCGGGACAGATAACTATGGCTACACCTTC; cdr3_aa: CARDSGTDNYGYTF
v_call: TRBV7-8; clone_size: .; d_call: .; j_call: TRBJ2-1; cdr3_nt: TGTGCCAGCAGCCCCCCAGGGACTCTGCCCCATGAGCAGTTCTTC; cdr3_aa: CASSPPGTLPHEQFF
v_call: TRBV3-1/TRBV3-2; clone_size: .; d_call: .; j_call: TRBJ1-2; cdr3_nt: TGTGCCAGCAGCCTACCTGCACTCTATGGCTACACCTTC; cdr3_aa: CASSLPALYGYTF
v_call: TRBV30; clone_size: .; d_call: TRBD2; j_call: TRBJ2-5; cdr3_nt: TGTGCCTGGAGTCCTCCGGGACTAGCGGGAGGGCCCCGAGAGACCCAGTACTTC; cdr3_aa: CAWSPPGLAGGPRETQYF
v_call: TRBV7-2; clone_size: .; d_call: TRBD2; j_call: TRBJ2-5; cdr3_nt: TGTGCCAGCAGCTTAGTTGGGGGGAGGGGAGAGACCCAGTACTTC; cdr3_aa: CASSLVGGRGETQYF
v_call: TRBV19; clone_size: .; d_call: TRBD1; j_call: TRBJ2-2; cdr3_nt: TGTGCCAGTAGTCCCGGGACAGGTTTAGCCGGGGAGCTGTTTTTT; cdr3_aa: CASSPGTGLAGELFF
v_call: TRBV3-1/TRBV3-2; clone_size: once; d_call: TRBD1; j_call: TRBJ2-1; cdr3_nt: TGTGCCAGCAGCCAAGATTCAGGGGGCTGGGGTGAGCAGTTCTTC; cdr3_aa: CASSQDSGGWGEQFF
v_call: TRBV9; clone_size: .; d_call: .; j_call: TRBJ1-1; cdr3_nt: TGTGCCAGCAGCGTTAAACAGGGTAAAGCTTTCTTT; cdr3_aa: CASSVKQGKAFF
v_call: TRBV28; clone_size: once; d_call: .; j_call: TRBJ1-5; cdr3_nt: TGTGCCAGCAGTTGGCAGGGCAATCAGCCCCAGCATTTT; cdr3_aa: CASSWQGNQPQHF
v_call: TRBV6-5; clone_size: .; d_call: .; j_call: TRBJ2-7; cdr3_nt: TGTGCCAGCAGCCTCGGTCGGGGGACTCCCTACGAGCAGTACTTC; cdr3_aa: CASSLGRGTPYEQYF
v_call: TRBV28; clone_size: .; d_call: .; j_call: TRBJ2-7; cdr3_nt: TGTGCTAGCAGTTTCGAAGGGAGTGGGGCCTACGAGCAGTACTTC; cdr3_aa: CASSFEGSGAYEQYF
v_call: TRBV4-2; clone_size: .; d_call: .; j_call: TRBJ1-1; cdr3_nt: TGTGCCAGCAGCCAAGATTGGACAGTATTTATGAACACTGAAGCTTTCTTT; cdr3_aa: CASSQDWTVFMNTEAFF
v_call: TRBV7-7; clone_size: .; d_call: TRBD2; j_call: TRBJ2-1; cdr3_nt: TGTGCCAGCAGCCCTACCGGGACTAGATACAATGAGCAGTTCTTC; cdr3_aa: CASSPTGTRYNEQFF
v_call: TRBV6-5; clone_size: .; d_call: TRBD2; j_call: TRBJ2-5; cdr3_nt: TGTGCCAGCAGACCCCAGCGGGGCCAAGAGACCCAGTACTTC; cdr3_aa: CASRPQRGQETQYF
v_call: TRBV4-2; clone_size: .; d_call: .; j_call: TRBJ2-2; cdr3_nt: TGTGCCAGCAGCCAAGCTTTACTAGGGGGTTCCGGGGAGCTGTTTTTT; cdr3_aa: CASSQALLGGSGELFF
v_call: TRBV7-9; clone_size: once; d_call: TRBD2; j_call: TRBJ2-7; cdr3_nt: TGTGCCAGCAGCCCTACTTATAGCGGGAGTGTTGAGCAGTACTTC; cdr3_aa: CASSPTYSGSVEQYF
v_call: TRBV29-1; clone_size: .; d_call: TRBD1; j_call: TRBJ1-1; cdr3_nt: TGCAGCGTTACCACAGGGGAACACACTGAAGCTTTCTTT; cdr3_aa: CSVTTGEHTEAFF